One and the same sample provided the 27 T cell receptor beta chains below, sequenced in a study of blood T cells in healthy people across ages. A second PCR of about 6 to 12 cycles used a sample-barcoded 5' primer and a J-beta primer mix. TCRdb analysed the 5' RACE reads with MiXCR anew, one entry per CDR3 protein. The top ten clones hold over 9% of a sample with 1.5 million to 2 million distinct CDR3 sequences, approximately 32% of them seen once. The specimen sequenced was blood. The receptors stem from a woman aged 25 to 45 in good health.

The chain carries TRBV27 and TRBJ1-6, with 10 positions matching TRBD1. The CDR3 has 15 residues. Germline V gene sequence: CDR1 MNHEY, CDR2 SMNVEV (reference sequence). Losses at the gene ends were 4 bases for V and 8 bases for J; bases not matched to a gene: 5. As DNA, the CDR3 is TGTGCCAGCAGTTATGGGACAGGGGTCGATTCACCCCTCCACTTT. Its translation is CASSYGTGVDSPLHF.

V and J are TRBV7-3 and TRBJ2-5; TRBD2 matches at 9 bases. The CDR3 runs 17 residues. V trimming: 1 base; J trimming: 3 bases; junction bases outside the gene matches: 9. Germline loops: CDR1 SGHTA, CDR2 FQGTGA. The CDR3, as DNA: TGTGCCAGCAGCTTAAAGGGGCGGGGGGGCCTTGAAGAGACCCAGTACTTC. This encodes CASSLKGRGGLEETQYF.

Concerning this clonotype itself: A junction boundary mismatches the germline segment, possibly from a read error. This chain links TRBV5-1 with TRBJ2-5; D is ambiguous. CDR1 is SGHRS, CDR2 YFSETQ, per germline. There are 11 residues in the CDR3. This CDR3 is CASRLQEAQYF. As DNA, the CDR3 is TGCGCCAGCAGGCTACAAGAGGCCCAGTACTTC.

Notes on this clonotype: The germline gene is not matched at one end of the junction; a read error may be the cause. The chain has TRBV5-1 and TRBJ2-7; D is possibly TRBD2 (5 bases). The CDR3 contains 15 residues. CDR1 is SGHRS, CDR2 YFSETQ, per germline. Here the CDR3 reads CASSLDSGNPYERYF. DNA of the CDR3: TGCGCCAGCAGCTTGGATTCGGGGAACCCCTACGAGCGGTACTTC.

CDR3 in DNA: TGTGCCAGCAGTCCAACAACTTGGAGGGACATTCAGTACTTC. The encoded protein is CASSPTTWRDIQYF. The chain joins TRBV28 to TRBJ2-4; a weak D match, TRBD2 (6 bases). This CDR3 has 14 residues. The V gene lost 5 bases and the J gene lost 8 bases, with 16 bases spanning the gap. Per the germline V gene, CDR1 is MDHEN and CDR2 is SYDVKM.

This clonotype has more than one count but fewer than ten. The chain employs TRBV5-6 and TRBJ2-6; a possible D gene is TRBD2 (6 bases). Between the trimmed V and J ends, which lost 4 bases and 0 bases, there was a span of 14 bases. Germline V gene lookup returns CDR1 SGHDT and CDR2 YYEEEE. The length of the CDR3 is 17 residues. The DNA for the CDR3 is TGTGCCAGCAGCCCGCGGGCGGGGAACTCTGGGGCCAACGTCCTGACTTTC. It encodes CASSPRAGNSGANVLTF.

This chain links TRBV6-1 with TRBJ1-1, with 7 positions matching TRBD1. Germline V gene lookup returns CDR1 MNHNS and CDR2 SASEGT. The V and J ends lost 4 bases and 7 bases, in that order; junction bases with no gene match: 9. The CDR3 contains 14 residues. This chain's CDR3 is CASSGNTGALEAFF. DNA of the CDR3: TGTGCCAGCAGTGGCAATACAGGGGCCCTTGAAGCTTTCTTT.

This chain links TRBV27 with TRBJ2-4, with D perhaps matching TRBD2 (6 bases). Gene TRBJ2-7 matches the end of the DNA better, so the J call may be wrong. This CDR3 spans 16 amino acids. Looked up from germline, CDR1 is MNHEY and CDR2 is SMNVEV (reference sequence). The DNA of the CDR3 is TGTGCCAGCAGTTTATCAAGCGGGTTTGGCTCCTACGAGCAGTACTTC. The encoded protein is CASSLSSGFGSYEQYF.

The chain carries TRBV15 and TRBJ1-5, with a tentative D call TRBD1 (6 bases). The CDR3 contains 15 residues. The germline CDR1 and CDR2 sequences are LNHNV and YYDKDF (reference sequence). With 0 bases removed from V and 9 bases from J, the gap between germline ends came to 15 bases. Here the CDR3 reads CATSRDRSRGLPQHF. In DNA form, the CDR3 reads TGTGCCACCAGCAGAGATCGATCCAGGGGTCTGCCCCAGCATTTT.

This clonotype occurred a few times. The DNA of the CDR3 is TGTGCCAGCAGTGAAGCTGGGACAGTCTCCTACGAGCAGTACTTC. Translation: CASSEAGTVSYEQYF. This sequence joins TRBV6-1 and TRBJ2-7, with 7 positions matching TRBD1. The CDR3 has 15 residues. Germline CDR1 is MNHNS and CDR2 is SASEGT. V dropped 0 bases and J dropped 0; count of bases not matched to a gene: 2.

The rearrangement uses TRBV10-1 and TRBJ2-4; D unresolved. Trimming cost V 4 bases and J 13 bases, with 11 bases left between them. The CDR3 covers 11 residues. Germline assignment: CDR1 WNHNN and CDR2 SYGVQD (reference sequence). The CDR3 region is CASSVDSQQYF. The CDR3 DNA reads TGCGCCAGCAGTGTTGACTCCCAGCAGTACTTC.

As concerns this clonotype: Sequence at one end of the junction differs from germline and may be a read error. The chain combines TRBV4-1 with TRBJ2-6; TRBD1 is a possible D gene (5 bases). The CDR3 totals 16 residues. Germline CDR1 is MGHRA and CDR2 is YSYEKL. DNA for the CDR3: TGCGCCAGCAGCCAAGATCGGCATGATGGGGCCAACGTCCGGACTTTC. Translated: CASSQDRHDGANVRTF.

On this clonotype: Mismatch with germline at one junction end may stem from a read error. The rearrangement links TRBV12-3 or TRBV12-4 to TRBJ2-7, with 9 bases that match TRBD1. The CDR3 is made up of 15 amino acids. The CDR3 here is CASRLGQGSSYVQYF. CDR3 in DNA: TGTGCCAGCAGGTTGGGACAGGGAAGCTCCTACGTGCAGTACTTC.

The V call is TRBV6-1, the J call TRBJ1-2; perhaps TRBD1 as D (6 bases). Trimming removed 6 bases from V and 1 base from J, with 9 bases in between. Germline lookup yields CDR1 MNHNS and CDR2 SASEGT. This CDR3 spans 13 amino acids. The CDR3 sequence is CASRHRDNYGYTF. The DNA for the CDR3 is TGTGCCAGCAGGCACAGGGATAACTATGGCTACACCTTC.

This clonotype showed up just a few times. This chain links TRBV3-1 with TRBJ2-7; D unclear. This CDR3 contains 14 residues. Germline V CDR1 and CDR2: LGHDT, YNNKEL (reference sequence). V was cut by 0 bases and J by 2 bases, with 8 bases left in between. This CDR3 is CASSQDSPAYEQYF. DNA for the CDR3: TGTGCCAGCAGCCAAGACAGCCCAGCCTACGAGCAGTACTTC.

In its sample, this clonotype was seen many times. CDR3 loop: CASSLGADGYTF. DNA of the CDR3: TGTGCCAGCAGCTTAGGTGCGGATGGCTACACCTTC. V and J are TRBV13 and TRBJ1-2; D remains unclear. The CDR3 contains 12 residues. V dropped 0 bases and J dropped 6 bases, with 5 bases sitting between them. Germline loops: CDR1 PRHDT, CDR2 FYEKMQ (reference sequence).

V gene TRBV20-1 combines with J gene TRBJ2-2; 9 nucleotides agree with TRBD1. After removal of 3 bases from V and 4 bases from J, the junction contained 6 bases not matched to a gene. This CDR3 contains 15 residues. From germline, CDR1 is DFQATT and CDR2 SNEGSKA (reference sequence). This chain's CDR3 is CSASAGTGFTGELFF. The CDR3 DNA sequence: TGCAGTGCTAGCGCCGGGACAGGGTTCACCGGGGAGCTGTTTTTT.

The CDR3 region is CASSSSWTSGSSFDTQYF. Here the CDR3 DNA reads TGTGCCAGCAGTTCATCATGGACTAGCGGGAGCTCATTCGATACGCAGTATTTT. This sequence joins TRBV12-3 or TRBV12-4 and TRBJ2-3, with 13 bases lining up with TRBD2. This CDR3 contains 18 residues. The trim removed 4 bases at V and 6 bases at J, leaving 13 bases unmatched.

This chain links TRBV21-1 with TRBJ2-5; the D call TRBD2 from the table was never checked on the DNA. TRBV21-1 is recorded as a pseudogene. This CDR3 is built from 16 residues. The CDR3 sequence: CASQKWISGGEETQYF. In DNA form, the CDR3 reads TGTGCCAGCCAAAAATGGATCAGCGGGGGAGAAGAGACCCAGTACTTC.

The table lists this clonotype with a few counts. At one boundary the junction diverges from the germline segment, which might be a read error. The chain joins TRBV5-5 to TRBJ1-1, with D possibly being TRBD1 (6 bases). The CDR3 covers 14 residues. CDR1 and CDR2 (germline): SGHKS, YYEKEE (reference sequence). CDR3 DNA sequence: TGTGCCAGCAGCCAAAACAGGGCGAACACTGAAGTTTTCTTT. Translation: CASSQNRANTEVFF.

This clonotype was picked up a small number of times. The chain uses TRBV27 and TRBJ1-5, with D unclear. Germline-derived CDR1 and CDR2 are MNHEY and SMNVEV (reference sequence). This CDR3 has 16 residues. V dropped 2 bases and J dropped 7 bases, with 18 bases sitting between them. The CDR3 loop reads CASSLNPPGGRQPQHF. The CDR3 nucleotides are TGTGCCAGCAGTTTAAACCCTCCGGGCGGGAGACAGCCCCAGCATTTT.

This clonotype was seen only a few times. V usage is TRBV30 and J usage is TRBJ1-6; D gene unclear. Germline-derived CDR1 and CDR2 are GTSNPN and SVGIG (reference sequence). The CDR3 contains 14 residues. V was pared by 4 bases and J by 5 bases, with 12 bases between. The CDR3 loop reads CAWMPRSNNSPLHF. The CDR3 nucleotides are TGTGCCTGGATGCCCCGGTCCAATAATTCACCCCTCCACTTT.

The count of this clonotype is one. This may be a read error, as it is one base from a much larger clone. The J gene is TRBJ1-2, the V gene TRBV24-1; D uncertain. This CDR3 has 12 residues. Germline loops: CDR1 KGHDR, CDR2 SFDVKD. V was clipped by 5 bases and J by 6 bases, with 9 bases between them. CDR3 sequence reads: CATSGRRDGYTF. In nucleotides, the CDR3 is TGTGCCACCAGTGGGAGACGGGATGGCTACACCTTC.

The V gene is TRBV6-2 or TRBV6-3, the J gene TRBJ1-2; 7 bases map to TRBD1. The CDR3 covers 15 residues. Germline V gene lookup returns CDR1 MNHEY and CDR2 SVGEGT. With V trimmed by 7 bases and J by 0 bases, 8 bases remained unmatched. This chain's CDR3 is CASIKGDRANYGYTF. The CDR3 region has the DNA TGTGCCAGCATAAAGGGGGACAGAGCTAACTATGGCTACACCTTC.

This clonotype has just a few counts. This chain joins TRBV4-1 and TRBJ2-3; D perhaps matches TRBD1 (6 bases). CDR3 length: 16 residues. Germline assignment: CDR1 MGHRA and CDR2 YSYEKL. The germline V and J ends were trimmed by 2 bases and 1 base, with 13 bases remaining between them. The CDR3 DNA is TGCGCCAGCAGCCAAACAAATGGGGGCCGCACAGATACGCAGTATTTT. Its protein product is CASSQTNGGRTDTQYF.

CDR3 protein: CASNRGQGVSSAFF. CDR3 bases: TGTGCCAGCAACCGAGGGCAGGGAGTCAGTTCGGCTTTCTTT. V gene TRBV6-2 or TRBV6-3 combines with J gene TRBJ1-1; D might be TRBD1 (5 bases). The CDR3 contains 14 residues. Trimming shortened V by 7 bases and J by 11 bases, and 23 bases separated the two germline ends. The V gene's germline CDR1 is MNHEY and CDR2 SVGEGT.

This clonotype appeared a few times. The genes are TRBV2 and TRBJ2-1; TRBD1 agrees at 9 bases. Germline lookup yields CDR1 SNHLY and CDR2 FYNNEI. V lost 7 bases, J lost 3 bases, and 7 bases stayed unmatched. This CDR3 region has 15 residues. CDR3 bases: TGTGCCAGCACACTCTCGGACAGGGGCTACAATGAGCAGTTCTTC. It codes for CASTLSDRGYNEQFF.